This T cell receptor beta chain was found in a study of OX40 agonist ivuxolimab in advanced cancers. Study at large: Three patients responded partially, comprising one with hepatocellular carcinoma and two with cutaneous melanoma.

The protocol was immunoSEQ multiplex PCR, while the TCRdb copy is restricted to in-frame clones and leaves out a portion. The table has tens of thousands of clones, over 75% seen once; the top ten hold more than 5%. J gave up 4 bases and V 10 bases, and 3 bases lay outside the gene matches. Germline CDR1 ENHRY, CDR2 SYGVKD. The CDR3 runs to 12 residues. Sample: CD4+ or CD8+ T cells sorted from blood, taken in a trial of the OX40 agonist ivuxolimab. This clonotype was sampled from an adult with an advanced solid tumor such as melanoma, head and neck, liver or kidney cancer. This chain uses TRBV10-3 with TRBJ2-2, with 7 nucleotides matching TRBD2. The CDR3 DNA is TGTGCCACGCGGGGGACCACCGGGGAGCTGTTTTTT. Translated, it gives CATRGTTGELFF.